This T cell receptor (beta chain) is drawn from a study of T cells after posttransplantation cyclophosphamide. On the day of bone marrow donation, the related graft donor provided peripheral blood. Many counts were recorded for this clone. The antigen remains unidentified. Study findings and constraints: After PTCy, TRB diversity resembled that of CNI/methotrexate controls. Donor CD8+ memory clones often dominated recipient blood repertoires at later times. Tissue-infiltrating T cells from skin or gut overlapped little with blood T cells.

CDR3 length equals 15 residues. From germline, CDR1 is SGHVS and CDR2 FQNEAQ. With 5 bases removed from V and 5 bases from J, the gap between germline ends came to 18 bases. Clones were sequenced by immunoSEQ multiplex PCR, and TCRdb holds only the in-frame ones, with some missing. The record shows about 24,000 clones for this sample, with no singletons present. This chain connects TRBV7-8 to TRBJ1-1; possible D gene TRBD1, 5 bases. Sequenced input: PBMCs. This TCR was recovered from a woman in her sixties or seventies in good health, CMV-negative, and a related stem cell transplant donor. CDR3 bases: TGTGCCAGCAGCGGAGGGACGAACAGGTTGACTGAAGCTTTCTTT. Protein: CASSGGTNRLTEAFF.